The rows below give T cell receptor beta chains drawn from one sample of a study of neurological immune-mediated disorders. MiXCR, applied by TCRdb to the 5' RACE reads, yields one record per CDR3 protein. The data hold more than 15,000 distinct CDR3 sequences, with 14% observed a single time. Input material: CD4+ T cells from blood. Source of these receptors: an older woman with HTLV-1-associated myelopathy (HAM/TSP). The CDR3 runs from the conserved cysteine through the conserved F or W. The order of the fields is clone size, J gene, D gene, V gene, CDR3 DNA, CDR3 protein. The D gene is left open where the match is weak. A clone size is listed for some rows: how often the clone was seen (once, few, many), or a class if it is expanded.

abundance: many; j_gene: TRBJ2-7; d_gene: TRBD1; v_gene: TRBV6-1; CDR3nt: TGTGCCAGCAGTGAGGGGACAGGGTTCGACGAGCAGTACTTC; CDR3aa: CASSEGTGFDEQYF
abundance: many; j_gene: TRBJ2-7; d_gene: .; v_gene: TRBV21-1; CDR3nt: TGTGCCAGCCGAGACTGGGCCTACGAGCAGTACTTC; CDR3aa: CASRDWAYEQYF
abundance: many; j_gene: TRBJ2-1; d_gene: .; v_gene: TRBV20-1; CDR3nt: TGCAGTGCCCACCGACCCCCGTCAGATGAGCAGTTCTTC; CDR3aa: CSAHRPPSDEQFF
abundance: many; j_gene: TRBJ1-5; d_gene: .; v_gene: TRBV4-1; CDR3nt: TGCGCCAGCAGCCAAGTAGGGCCTCCCCTTTATCAGCCCCAGCATTTT; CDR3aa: CASSQVGPPLYQPQHF
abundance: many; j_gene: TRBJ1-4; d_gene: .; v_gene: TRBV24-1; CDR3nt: TGTGCCACCAGTGAGGGCCAATCGGAAAAACTGTTTTTT; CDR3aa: CATSEGQSEKLFF
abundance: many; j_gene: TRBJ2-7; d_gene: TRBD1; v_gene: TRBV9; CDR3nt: TGTGCCAGCAGCGTAGGTTGGACAGGGGCTGACGAGCAGTACTTC; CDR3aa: CASSVGWTGADEQYF
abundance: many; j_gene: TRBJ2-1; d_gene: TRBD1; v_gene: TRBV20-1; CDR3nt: TGCAGTACTAGGGCTGACAGGGTAGCCTACAATGAGCAGTTCTTC; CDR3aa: CSTRADRVAYNEQFF
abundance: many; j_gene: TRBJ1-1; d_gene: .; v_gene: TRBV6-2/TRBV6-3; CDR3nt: TGTGCCAGCGCCATGGCAGGGAGTAACACTGAAGCTTTCTTT; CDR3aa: CASAMAGSNTEAFF
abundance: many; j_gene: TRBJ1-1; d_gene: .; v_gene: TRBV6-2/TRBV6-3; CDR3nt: TGTGCCAGCAGCCCCACCCGGAACACTGAAGCTTTCTTT; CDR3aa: CASSPTRNTEAFF
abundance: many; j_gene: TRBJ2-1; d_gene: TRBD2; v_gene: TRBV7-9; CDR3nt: TGTGCCAGCAGCTTAGCGCGGGGGGGGGGCCATTACAATGAGCAGTTCTTC; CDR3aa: CASSLARGGGHYNEQFF
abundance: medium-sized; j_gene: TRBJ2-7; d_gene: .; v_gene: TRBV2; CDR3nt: TGTGCCAACAGTGGGTCGGCCTACGAGCAGTACTTC; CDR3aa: CANSGSAYEQYF
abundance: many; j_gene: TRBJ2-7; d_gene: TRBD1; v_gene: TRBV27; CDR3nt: TGTGCCAGCAGTTTGGGGACTGGACAGGGGGGATCCTACGAGCAGTACTTC; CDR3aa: CASSLGTGQGGSYEQYF
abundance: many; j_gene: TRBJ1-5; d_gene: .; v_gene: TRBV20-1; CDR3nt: TGCAGTGCTAGCGGGGGGGCGGGGGTAAGGCAGCCCCAGCATTTT; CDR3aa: CSASGGAGVRQPQHF
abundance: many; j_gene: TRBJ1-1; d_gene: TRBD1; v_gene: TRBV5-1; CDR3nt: TGCGCCAGCAGCCCACGGGACAGGGGAATGAACACTGAAGCTTTCTTT; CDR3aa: CASSPRDRGMNTEAFF
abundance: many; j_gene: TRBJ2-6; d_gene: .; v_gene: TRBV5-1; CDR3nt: TGCGCCAGCAGCTTGGCCGTCCTACCTGGGGCCAACGTCCTGACTTTC; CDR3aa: CASSLAVLPGANVLTF
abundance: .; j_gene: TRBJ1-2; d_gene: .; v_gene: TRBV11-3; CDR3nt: TGTGCCAGCAGCTTAGAGGGCGATGTTCGTGGCTACACCTTC; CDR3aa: CASSLEGDVRGYTF
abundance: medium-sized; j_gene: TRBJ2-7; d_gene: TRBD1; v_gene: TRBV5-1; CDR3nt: TGCGCCAGCAGCTGGCGGGACAGGGGAAACGAGCAGTACTTC; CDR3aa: CASSWRDRGNEQYF
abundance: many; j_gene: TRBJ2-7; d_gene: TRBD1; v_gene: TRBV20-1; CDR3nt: TGCAGTGGCACGGGACAGACCTACGAGCAGTACTTC; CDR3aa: CSGTGQTYEQYF
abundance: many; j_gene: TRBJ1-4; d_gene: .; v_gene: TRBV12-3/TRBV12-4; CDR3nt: TGTGCCAGCAGCCGCGGAAGCACAACTTTATGGACCGAAGAAAAACTGTTTTTT; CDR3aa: CASSRGSTTLWTEEKLFF
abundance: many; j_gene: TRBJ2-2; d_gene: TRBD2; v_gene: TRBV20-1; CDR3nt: TGCAGTGCTCCGAGCGGGAGGTCTAGGACCGGGGAGCTGTTTTTT; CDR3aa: CSAPSGRSRTGELFF
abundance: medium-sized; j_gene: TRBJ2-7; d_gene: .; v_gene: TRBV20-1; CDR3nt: TGCAGTGCCCGAAGGACATCGCGGGGGCCCGAACGCGAGTACGAGCAGTACTTC; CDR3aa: CSARRTSRGPEREYEQYF
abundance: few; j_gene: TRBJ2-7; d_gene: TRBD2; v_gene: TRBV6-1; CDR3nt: TGTGCCAGCAGTGAAGACGGGAGGGTATACGAGCAGTACTTC; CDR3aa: CASSEDGRVYEQYF
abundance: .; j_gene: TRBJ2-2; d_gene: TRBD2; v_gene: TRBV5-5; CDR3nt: TGTGCCAGCAGCCTGGGACTAGCGGGAGGGCCGGTCGGGGAGATGTTTTTT; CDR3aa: CASSLGLAGGPVGEMFF